This T cell receptor (beta chain) was captured in a study of PD-1 blockade in mismatch repair-deficient tumors. The ends were cut back, 2 bases at V and 10 bases at J, with 17 bases in the middle. Germline loops: CDR1 MDHEN, CDR2 SYDVKM. CDR3 length equals 14 residues. Method: immunoSEQ multiplex PCR; TCRdb's copy keeps in-frame clones and lacks some. The profile shows approximately 63,000 clones, approximately 88% of them singletons. The genes are TRBV28 and TRBJ2-5; D is possibly TRBD1 (6 bases). The sequencing used peripheral blood, collected 52 weeks after starting pembrolizumab. This clonotype was obtained from an adult with mismatch repair-deficient cancer. The CDR3 loop reads CASSLGPGVFSQYF. The CDR3 nucleotides read TGTGCCAGCAGTTTAGGTCCAGGGGTTTTCAGCCAGTACTTC.